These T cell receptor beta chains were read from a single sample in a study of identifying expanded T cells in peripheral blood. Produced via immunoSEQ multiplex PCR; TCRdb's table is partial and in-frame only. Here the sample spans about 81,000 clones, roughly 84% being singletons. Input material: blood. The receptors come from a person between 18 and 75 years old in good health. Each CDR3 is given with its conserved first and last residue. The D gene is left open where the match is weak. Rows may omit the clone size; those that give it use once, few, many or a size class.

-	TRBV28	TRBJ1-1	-	CASSLGSNMLAFF	TGTGCCAGCAGTTTAGGCAGTAACATGCTGGCTTTCTTT
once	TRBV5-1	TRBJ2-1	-	CASSLEALGEQFF	TGCGCCAGCAGCTTGGAGGCCCTCGGTGAGCAGTTCTTC
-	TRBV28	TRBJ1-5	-	CASSSRRGPNNQPQHF	TGTGCCAGCAGCTCCCGACGCGGTCCAAACAATCAGCCCCAGCATTTT
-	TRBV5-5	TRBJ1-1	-	CASSLGPGTEAFF	TGTGCCAGCAGCTTGGGGCCGGGCACTGAAGCTTTCTTT
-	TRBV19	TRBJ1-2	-	CASRYPREYGYTF	TGTGCCAGTAGGTACCCCAGGGAATATGGCTACACCTTC
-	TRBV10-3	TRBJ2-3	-	CAIRSTDTQYF	TGTGCCATCAGAAGCACAGATACGCAGTATTTT
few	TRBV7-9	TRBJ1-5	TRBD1	CASSLTGNNQPQHF	TGTGCCAGCAGTCTGACAGGGAACAATCAGCCCCAGCATTTT
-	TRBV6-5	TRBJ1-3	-	CASSLGQRGGNTIYF	TGTGCCAGCAGTTTAGGACAGCGGGGTGGAAACACCATATATTTT
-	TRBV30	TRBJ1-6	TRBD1	CAWSVTGGGGYNSPLHF	TGTGCCTGGAGTGTTACAGGGGGAGGTGGATATAATTCACCCCTCCACTTT
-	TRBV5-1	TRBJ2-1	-	CASSLAGRDFDEQFF	TGCGCCAGCAGCTTGGCAGGGCGGGATTTTGATGAGCAGTTCTTC
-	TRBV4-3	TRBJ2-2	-	CASSQAADSPRPGELFF	TGCGCCAGCAGCCAAGCCGCGGACAGCCCTCGGCCCGGGGAGCTGTTTTTT
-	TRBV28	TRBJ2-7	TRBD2	CASNSAGAPYEQYF	TGTGCCAGCAACTCAGCGGGAGCGCCCTACGAGCAGTACTTC
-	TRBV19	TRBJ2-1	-	CASSSGRENEQFF	TGTGCCAGTAGTTCCGGACGGGAAAATGAGCAGTTCTTC
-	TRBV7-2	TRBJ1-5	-	CASSLGRPGDQPQHF	TGTGCCAGCAGCTTAGGTCGCCCTGGAGATCAGCCCCAGCATTTT
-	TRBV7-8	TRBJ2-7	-	CASSSSVRDEEQYF	TGTGCCAGCAGCTCCTCGGTCCGGGATGAAGAGCAGTACTTC
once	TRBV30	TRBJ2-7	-	CAWSGGRVVRQYF	TGTGCCTGGAGTGGAGGCAGGGTGGTAAGGCAGTACTTC
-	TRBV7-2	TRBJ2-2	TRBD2	CASSSGLAGGPNTGELFF	TGTGCCAGCAGCTCGGGACTAGCGGGAGGCCCCAACACCGGGGAGCTGTTTTTT
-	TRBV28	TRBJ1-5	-	CASSLVNQPQHF	TGTGCCAGCAGTTTGGTGAATCAGCCCCAGCATTTT
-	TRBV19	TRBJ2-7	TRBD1	CASSNRGAPYEQYF	TGTGCCAGTAGTAACAGGGGAGCCCCCTACGAGCAGTACTTC
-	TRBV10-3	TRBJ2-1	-	CAIQEGAFSYNEQFF	TGTGCCATCCAAGAGGGAGCGTTTTCCTACAATGAGCAGTTCTTC
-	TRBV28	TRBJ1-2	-	CASSFRTVPGGYTF	TGTGCCAGCAGTTTCCGGACAGTCCCGGGAGGCTACACCTTC
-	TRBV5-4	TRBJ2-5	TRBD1	CASSDRGETQYF	TGTGCCAGCAGCGACAGGGGGGAGACCCAGTACTTC
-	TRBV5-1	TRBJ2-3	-	CASRMDSSTDTQYF	TGCGCCAGCAGAATGGATTCTAGCACAGATACGCAGTATTTT
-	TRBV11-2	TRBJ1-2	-	CASSLDTPSVTEYGYTF	TGTGCCAGCAGCTTAGATACTCCTAGTGTGACGGAGTATGGCTACACCTTC
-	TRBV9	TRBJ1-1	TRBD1	CASSAGGRDTEAFF	TGTGCCAGCAGTGCAGGGGGCAGGGACACTGAAGCTTTCTTT
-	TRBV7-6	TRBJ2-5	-	CASSLALSRGETQYF	TGTGCCAGCAGCTTAGCGCTAAGCAGGGGAGAGACCCAGTACTTC
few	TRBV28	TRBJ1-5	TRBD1	CASTSLVGTGFSHQPQHF	TGTGCCAGCACCTCCCTGGTCGGGACAGGGTTTTCACATCAGCCCCAGCATTTT
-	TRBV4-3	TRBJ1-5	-	CASSQEKQGNQPQHF	TGCGCCAGCAGCCAAGAGAAGCAGGGCAATCAGCCCCAGCATTTT
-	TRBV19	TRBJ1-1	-	CASMWLRGEAFF	TGTGCCAGTATGTGGTTGAGGGGTGAAGCTTTCTTT
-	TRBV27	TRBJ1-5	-	CASSSSQNQPQHF	TGTGCCAGCAGTTCTTCCCAAAATCAGCCCCAGCATTTT
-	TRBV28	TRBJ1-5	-	CASSSGGKGGNQPQHF	TGTGCCAGCAGTTCGGGCGGGAAGGGCGGCAATCAGCCCCAGCATTTT
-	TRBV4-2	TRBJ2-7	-	CASSQAAATSYEQYF	TGTGCCAGCAGCCAAGCGGCGGCTACCTCCTACGAGCAGTACTTC
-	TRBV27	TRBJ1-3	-	CASSLQGPGNTIYF	TGTGCCAGCAGCTTACAAGGGCCCGGAAACACCATATATTTT
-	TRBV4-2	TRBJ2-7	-	CASSQEVGDVGQYF	TGTGCCAGCAGCCAAGAAGTTGGGGACGTCGGGCAGTACTTC
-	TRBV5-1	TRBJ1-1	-	CASSLERGTEAFF	TGCGCCAGCAGCTTGGAGAGGGGTACTGAAGCTTTCTTT
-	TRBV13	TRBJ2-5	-	CASSLGEETQYF	TGTGCCAGCAGCTTAGGAGAAGAGACCCAGTACTTC
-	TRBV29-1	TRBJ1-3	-	CSVEAVVRSSGNTIYF	TGCAGCGTTGAAGCGGTTGTGCGGTCCTCTGGAAACACCATATATTTT
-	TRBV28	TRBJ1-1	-	CASTERTEAFF	TGTGCCAGCACCGAGCGGACTGAAGCTTTCTTT